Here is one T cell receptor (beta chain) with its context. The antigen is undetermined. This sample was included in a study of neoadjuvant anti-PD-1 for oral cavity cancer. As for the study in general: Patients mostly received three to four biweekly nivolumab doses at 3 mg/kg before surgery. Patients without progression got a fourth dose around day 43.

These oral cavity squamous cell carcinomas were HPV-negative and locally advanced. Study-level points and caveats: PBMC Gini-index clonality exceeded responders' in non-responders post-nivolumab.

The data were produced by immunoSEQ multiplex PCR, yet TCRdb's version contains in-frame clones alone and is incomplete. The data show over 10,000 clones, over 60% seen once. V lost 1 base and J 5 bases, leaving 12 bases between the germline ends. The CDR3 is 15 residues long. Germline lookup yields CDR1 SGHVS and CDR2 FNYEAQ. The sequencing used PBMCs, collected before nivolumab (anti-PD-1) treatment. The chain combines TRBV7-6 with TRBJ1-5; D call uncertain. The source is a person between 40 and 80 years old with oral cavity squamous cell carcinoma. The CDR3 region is CASSLGRKPDQPQHF. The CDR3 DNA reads TGTGCCAGCAGCTTAGGGAGGAAACCGGATCAGCCCCAGCATTTT. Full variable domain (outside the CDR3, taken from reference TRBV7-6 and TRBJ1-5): GAGVSQSPRYKVTKRGQDVALRCDPISGHVSLYWYRQALGQGPEFLTYFNYEAQQDKSGLPNDRFSAERPEGSISTLTIQRTEQRDSAMYRCASSLGRKPDQPQHFGDGTRLSIL.